The clone carrying this T cell receptor beta chain has ten or more counts. The data originate from a study of Graves' ophthalmopathy and Graves' hyperthyroidism. CDR1 and CDR2 (germline): MNHEY, SVGEGT. The CDR3 covers 15 residues. Trimming took 7 bases from V and 2 from J, leaving 15 bases between them. No donor had other autoimmune disease, uncontrolled infection, pregnancy or lactation. RNA transcripts yielded amplified TCR beta CDR3 regions. A first-round RT-PCR used HTBI primers, followed by a second-round multiplex PCR. Each CDR3 protein gets one entry after TCRdb re-called the multiplex PCR reads with MiXCR. This table holds a few hundred thousand distinct CDR3 sequences, approximately 15% found once.

This chain links TRBV6-2 or TRBV6-3 with TRBJ1-5; a weak D match, TRBD1 (6 bases). The TCR was taken from a woman aged 18 to 35 with stable Graves' hyperthyroidism. Sequencing was performed on peripheral blood. CDR3 bases: TGTGCCAGCACAAGGGTAGGGGGGGGCAATCAGCCCCAGCATTTT. Translation: CASTRVGGGNQPQHF.